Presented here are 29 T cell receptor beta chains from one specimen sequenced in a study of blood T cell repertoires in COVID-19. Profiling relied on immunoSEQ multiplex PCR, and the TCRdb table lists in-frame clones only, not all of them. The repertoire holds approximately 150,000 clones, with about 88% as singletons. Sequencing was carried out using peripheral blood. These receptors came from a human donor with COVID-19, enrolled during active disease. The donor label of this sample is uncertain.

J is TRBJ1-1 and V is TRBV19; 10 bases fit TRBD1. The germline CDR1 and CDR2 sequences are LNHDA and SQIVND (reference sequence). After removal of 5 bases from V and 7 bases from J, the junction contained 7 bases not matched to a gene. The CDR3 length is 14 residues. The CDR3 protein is CASSASGTGVEAFF. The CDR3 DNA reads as TGTGCCAGTAGTGCATCCGGGACAGGGGTTGAAGCTTTCTTT.

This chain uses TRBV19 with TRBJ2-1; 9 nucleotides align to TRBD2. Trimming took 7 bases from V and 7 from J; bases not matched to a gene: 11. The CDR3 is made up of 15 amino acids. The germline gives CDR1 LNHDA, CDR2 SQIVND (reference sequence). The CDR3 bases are TGTGCCAGTACCAAGCGGGGGGCCCAGGGGAATGAGCAGTTCTTC. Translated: CASTKRGAQGNEQFF.

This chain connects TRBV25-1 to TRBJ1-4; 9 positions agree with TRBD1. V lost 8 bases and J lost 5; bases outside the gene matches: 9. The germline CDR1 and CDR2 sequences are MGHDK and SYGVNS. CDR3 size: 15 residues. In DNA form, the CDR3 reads TGTGCCAGCGGACAATCCGGGACAGGGAATGAAAAACTGTTTTTT. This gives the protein CASGQSGTGNEKLFF. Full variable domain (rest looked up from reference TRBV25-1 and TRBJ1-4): EADIYQTPRYLVIGTGKKITLECSQTMGHDKMYWYQQDPGMELHLIHYSYGVNSTEKGDLSSESTVSRIRTEHFPLTLESARPSHTSQYLCASGQSGTGNEKLFFGSGTQLSVL.

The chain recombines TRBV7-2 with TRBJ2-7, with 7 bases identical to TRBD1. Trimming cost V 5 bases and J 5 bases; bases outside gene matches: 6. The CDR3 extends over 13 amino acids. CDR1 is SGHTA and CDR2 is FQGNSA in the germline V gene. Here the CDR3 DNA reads TGTGCCAGCAGCCGCGACAGGGTGAACGAGCAGTACTTC. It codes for CASSRDRVNEQYF.

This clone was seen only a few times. CDR3 in DNA: TGTGCCAGCAGCCCTCCCCCGACTAGCGGGCCTATCACAGATACGCAGTATTTT. This gives the protein CASSPPPTSGPITDTQYF. This rearrangement joins TRBV7-9 to TRBJ2-3; 10 nucleotides align to TRBD2. The CDR3 length is 18 residues. Germline values: CDR1 SEHNR, CDR2 FQNEAQ (reference sequence). V lost 5 bases to trimming and J lost 2 bases; unmatched junction nucleotides: 13.

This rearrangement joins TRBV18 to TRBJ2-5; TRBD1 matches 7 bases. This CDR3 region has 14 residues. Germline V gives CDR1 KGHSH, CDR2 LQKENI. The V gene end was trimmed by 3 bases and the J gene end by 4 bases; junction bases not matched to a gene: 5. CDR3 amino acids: CASSPRQGRETQYF. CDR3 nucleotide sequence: TGTGCCAGCTCACCCAGACAGGGAAGAGAGACCCAGTACTTC. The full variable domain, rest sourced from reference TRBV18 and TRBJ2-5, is NAGVMQNPRHLVRRRGQEARLRCSPMKGHSHVYWYRQLPEEGLKFMVYLQKENIIDESGMPKERFSAEFPKEGPSILRIQQVVRGDSAAYFCASSPRQGRETQYFGPGTRLLVL.

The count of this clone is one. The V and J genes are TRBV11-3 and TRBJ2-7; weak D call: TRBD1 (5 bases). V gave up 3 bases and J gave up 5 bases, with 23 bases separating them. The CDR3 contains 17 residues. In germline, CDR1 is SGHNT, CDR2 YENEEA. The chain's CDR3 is CASSFDSGRATGHEQYF. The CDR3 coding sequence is TGTGCCAGCAGCTTCGACTCGGGCAGGGCTACCGGCCACGAGCAGTACTTC.

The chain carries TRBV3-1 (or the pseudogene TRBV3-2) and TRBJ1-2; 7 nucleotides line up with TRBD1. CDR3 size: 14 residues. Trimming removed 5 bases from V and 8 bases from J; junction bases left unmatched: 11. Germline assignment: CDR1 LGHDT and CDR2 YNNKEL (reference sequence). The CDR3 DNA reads TGTGCCAGCAGCAGTACAGGGGCGGACTCGGGCTACACCTTC. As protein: CASSSTGADSGYTF.

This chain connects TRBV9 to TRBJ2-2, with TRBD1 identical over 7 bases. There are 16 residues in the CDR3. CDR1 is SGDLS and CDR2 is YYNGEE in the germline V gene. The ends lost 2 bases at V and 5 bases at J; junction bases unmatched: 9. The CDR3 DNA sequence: TGTGCCAGCAGCGTCCACCCCCCGACAGGGACCGGGGAGCTGTTTTTT. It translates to CASSVHPPTGTGELFF.

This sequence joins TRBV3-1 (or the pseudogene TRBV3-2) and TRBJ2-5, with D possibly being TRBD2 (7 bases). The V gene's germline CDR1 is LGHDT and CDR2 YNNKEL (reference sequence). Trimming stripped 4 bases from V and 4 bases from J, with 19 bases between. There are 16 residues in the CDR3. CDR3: CASSLLIEGGIETQYF. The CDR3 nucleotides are TGTGCCAGCAGCCTCCTCATTGAGGGGGGGATAGAGACCCAGTACTTC.

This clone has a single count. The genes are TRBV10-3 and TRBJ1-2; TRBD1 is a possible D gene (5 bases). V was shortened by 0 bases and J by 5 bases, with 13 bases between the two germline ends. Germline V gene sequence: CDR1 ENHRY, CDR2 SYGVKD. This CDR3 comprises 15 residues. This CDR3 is CAISESGQGRYGYTF. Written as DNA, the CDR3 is TGTGCCATCAGTGAGTCGGGGCAGGGAAGATATGGCTACACCTTC.

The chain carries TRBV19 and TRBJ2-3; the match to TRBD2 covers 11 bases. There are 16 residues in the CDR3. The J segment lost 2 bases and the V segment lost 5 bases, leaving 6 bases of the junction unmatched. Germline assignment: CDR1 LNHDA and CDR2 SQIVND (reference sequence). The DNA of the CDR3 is TGTGCCAGTAGTTCTCTAGCGGGGGGTAACACAGATACGCAGTATTTT. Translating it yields CASSSLAGGNTDTQYF.

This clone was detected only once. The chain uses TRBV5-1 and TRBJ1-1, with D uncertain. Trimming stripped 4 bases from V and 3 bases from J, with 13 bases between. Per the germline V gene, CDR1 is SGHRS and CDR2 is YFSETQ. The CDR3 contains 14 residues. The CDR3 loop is CASSQTEVYTEAFF. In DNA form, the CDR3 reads TGCGCCAGCAGCCAAACAGAAGTATACACTGAAGCTTTCTTT. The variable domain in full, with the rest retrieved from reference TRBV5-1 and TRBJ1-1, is KAGVTQTPRYLIKTRGQQVTLSCSPISGHRSVSWYQQTPGQGLQFLFEYFSETQRNKGNFPGRFSGRQFSNSRSEMNVSTLELGDSALYLCASSQTEVYTEAFFGQGTRLTVV.

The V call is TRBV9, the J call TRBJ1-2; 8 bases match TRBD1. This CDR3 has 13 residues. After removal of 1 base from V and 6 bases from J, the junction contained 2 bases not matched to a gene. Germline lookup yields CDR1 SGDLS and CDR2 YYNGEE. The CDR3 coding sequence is TGTGCCAGCAGCGTACAGGGGGCGCATGGCTACACCTTC. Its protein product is CASSVQGAHGYTF.

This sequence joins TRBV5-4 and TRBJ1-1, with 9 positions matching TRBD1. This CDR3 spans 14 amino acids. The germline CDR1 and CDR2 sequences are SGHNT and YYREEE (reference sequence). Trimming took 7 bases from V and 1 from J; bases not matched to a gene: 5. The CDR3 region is CASLQGQGNTEAFF. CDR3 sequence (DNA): TGTGCCAGCCTACAGGGACAGGGGAACACTGAAGCTTTCTTT.

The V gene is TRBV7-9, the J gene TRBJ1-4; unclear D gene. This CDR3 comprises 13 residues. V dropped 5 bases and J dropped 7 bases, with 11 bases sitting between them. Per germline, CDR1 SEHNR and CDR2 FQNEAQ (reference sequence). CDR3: CASSPLGSEKLFF. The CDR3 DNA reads TGTGCCAGCAGCCCACTTGGTTCTGAAAAACTGTTTTTT.

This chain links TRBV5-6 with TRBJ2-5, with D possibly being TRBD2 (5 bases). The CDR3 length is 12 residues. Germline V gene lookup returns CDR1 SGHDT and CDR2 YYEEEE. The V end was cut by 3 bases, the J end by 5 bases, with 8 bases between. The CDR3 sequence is CASSSGSETQYF. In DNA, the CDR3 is TGTGCCAGCAGCTCGGGAAGCGAGACCCAGTACTTC.

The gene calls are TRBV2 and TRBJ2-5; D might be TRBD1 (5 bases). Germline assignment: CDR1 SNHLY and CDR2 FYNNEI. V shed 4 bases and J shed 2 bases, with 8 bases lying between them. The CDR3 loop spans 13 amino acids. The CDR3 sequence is CASSADSQETQYF. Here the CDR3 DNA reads TGTGCCAGCAGTGCTGACAGTCAAGAGACCCAGTACTTC.

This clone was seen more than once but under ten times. CDR3 residues: CASSLYPGVTDTQYF. Written as DNA, the CDR3 is TGTGCCAGCAGTTTATACCCGGGGGTGACAGATACGCAGTATTTT. The rearrangement joins TRBV27 to TRBJ2-3; TRBD2 might be the D (6 bases). Germline V CDR1 and CDR2: MNHEY, SMNVEV (reference sequence). This CDR3 has 15 amino acids. Deletions cut 1 base from V and 3 bases from J, with 11 bases between.

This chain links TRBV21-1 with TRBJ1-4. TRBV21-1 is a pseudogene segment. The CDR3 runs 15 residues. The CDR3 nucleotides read TGTGCCGGCAGCCCACGGGGGGCCCGTAATGAAAAACTGTTTTTT. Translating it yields CAGSPRGARNEKLFF.

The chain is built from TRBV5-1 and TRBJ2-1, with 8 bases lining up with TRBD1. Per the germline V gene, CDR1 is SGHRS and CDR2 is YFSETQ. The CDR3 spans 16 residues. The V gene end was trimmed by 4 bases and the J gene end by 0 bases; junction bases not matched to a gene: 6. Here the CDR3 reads CASSPGQGGSYNEQFF. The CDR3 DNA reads TGCGCCAGCAGCCCTGGACAGGGCGGCTCCTACAATGAGCAGTTCTTC.

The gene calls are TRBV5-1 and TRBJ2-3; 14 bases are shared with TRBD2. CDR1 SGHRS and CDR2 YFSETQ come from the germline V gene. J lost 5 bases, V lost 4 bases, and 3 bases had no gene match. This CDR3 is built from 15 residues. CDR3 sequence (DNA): TGCGCCAGCAGCGGACTAGCGGGGGGCGAAGATACGCAGTATTTT. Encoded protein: CASSGLAGGEDTQYF.

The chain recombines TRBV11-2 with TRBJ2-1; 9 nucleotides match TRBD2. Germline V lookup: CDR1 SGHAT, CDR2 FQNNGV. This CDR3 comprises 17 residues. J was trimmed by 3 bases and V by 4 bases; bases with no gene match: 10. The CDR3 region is CASSSPLAGRDYNEQFF. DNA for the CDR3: TGTGCCAGCAGCTCACCCCTAGCGGGACGAGACTACAATGAGCAGTTCTTC.

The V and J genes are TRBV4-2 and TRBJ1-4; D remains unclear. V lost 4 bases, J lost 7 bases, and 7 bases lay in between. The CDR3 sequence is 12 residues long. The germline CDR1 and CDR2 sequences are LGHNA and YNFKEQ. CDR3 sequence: CASSPPTEKLFF. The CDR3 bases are TGTGCCAGCAGCCCCCCTACTGAAAAACTGTTTTTT.

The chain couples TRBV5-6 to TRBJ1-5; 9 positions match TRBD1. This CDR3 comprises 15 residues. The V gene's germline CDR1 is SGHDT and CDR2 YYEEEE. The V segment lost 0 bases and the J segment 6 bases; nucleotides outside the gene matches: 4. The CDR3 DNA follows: TGTGCCAGCAGCTTGGACAGGGGGCGAGGTCAGCCCCAGCATTTT. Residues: CASSLDRGRGQPQHF.

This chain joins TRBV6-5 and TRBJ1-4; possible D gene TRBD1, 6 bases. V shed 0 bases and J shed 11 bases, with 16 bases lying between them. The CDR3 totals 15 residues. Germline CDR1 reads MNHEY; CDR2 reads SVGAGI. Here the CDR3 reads CASSYSGKSGAKLFF. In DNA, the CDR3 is TGTGCCAGCAGTTACTCGGGGAAATCAGGGGCTAAACTGTTTTTT.

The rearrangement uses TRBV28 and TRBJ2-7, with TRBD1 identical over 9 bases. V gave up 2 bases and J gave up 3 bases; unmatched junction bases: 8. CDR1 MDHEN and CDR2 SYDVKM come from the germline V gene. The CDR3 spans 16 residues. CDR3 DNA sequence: TGTGCCAGCAGTTTAGACCGGGACAGGGTCAACTACGAGCAGTACTTC. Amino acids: CASSLDRDRVNYEQYF.

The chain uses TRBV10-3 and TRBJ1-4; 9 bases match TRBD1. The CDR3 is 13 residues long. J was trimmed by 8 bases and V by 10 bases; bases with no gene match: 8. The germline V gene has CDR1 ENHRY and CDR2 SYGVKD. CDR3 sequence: CATTDRGGEKLFF. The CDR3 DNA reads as TGTGCCACCACGGACAGGGGTGGAGAAAAACTGTTTTTT.

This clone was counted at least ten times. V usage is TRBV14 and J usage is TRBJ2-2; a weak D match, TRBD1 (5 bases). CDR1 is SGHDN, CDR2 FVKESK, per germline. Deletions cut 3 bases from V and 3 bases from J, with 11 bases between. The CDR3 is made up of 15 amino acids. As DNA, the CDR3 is TGTGCCAGCAGCCACCGCCCCAGGGACACCGGGGAGCTGTTTTTT. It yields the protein CASSHRPRDTGELFF.